This entry lists 29 T cell receptor beta chains sequenced from one sample in a study of shared clonotypes between healthy human individuals. Here immunoSEQ multiplex PCR was the method, and the copy in TCRdb shows in-frame clones only, minus some. The sample has about 2.3 million clones, just over 90% seen once. Sequenced input: naive CD4+ T cells from PBMCs. Subset: CD45RA+ positively selected. The receptors originated from a man aged 18 to 29 in good health. Some clones in this sample may be carry-over from other donors' samples.

V gene TRBV5-1 combines with J gene TRBJ2-7; D call uncertain. In germline, CDR1 is SGHRS, CDR2 YFSETQ. This CDR3 comprises 15 residues. Trimming removed 1 base at V and 3 bases at J, with 14 bases between. DNA of the CDR3: TGCGCCAGCAGCTTGAATTTTGGGGATTACTACGAGCAGTACTTC. This sequence encodes CASSLNFGDYYEQYF. The variable domain in full, completed from reference TRBV5-1 and TRBJ2-7, reads KAGVTQTPRYLIKTRGQQVTLSCSPISGHRSVSWYQQTPGQGLQFLFEYFSETQRNKGNFPGRFSGRQFSNSRSEMNVSTLELGDSALYLCASSLNFGDYYEQYFGPGTRLTVT.

This clone was found once. The chain's CDR3 is CASTGPGYEQYF. The CDR3 nucleotides read TGTGCCAGCACCGGCCCAGGGTACGAGCAGTACTTC. The V and J genes are TRBV28 and TRBJ2-7, with D perhaps matching TRBD1 (5 bases). The V end lost 7 bases, the J end lost 4 bases, and 11 bases lay between the germline ends. The CDR3 contains 12 residues. CDR1 and CDR2 from the germline V gene are MDHEN and SYDVKM.

The J gene is TRBJ1-2, the V gene TRBV6-5; D not resolved. The CDR3 runs to 16 residues. The V end lost 4 bases, the J end lost 4 bases, and 19 bases lay between the germline ends. Germline V gene lookup returns CDR1 MNHEY and CDR2 SVGAGI. CDR3 residues: CASSSNPSERTYGYTF. The CDR3 DNA reads TGTGCCAGCAGTTCGAACCCGTCGGAGAGGACCTATGGCTACACCTTC.

The chain joins TRBV7-2 to TRBJ1-2; 7 bases align to TRBD1. Germline lookup yields CDR1 SGHTA and CDR2 FQGNSA. J gave up 4 bases and V 0 bases, and 8 bases lay outside the gene matches. The CDR3 consists of 16 residues. The CDR3 DNA reads as TGTGCCAGCAGCTTAGCCCCGACAGGGACGGGCTATGGCTACACCTTC. Translated, it gives CASSLAPTGTGYGYTF.

CDR3 loop: CASSHDTTRNTEAFF. The DNA of the CDR3 is TGCGCCAGCAGCCATGACACAACTAGGAACACTGAAGCTTTCTTT. The rearrangement uses TRBV5-1 and TRBJ1-1; D ambiguous. Per the germline V gene, CDR1 is SGHRS and CDR2 is YFSETQ. The CDR3 has 15 residues. The V and J ends lost 4 bases and 1 base respectively, with 14 bases between them.

The chain links TRBV21-1 to TRBJ2-1; the table names TRBD2, a call not compared with the DNA. TRBV21-1 is a pseudogene locus. The CDR3 totals 15 residues. Written as DNA, the CDR3 is TGTGCCAGCAACTCTAGCGACCACTCCTACAATGAGCAGTTCTTC. It yields the protein CASNSSDHSYNEQFF.

With respect to this clone: Other DNA sequences in this specimen translate into the identical CDR3. V is TRBV5-1 and J is TRBJ2-2; no clear D gene. Trimming took off 0 bases at V and 5 bases at J, with 8 bases between the two ends. This CDR3 region has 14 residues. From germline, CDR1 is SGHRS and CDR2 YFSETQ. The CDR3 loop is CASSLGSVTGELFF. CDR3 nucleotides: TGCGCCAGCAGCTTGGGCTCCGTGACCGGGGAGCTGTTTTTT.

With regard to this clone: Other DNA sequences in this specimen translate into the identical CDR3. The chain has TRBV7-9 and TRBJ2-1, with D uncertain. The CDR3 length is 12 residues. Germline V CDR1 and CDR2: SEHNR, FQNEAQ (reference sequence). V lost 5 bases, J lost 10 bases, and 12 bases lay in between. The DNA of the CDR3 is TGTGCCAGCAGCCTAAGTTCAAACGAGCAGTTCTTC. This encodes CASSLSSNEQFF.

The V gene is TRBV28, the J gene TRBJ2-5, with a weak D call TRBD2 (6 bases). Germline V lookup: CDR1 MDHEN, CDR2 SYDVKM. V lost 6 bases and J lost 0, with 11 bases in between. CDR3 length equals 14 residues. The CDR3 DNA is TGTGCCAGCAGCAGGTGGGGGGACCAAGAGACCCAGTACTTC. It yields the protein CASSRWGDQETQYF. Supplemented by reference TRBV28 and TRBJ2-5, the full variable domain reads DVKVTQSSRYLVKRTGEKVFLECVQDMDHENMFWYRQDPGLGLRLIYFSYDVKMKEKGDIPEGYSVSREKKERFSLILESASTNQTSMYLCASSRWGDQETQYFGPGTRLLVL.

The gene calls are TRBV15 and TRBJ2-1; 8 nucleotides match TRBD2. In germline, CDR1 is LNHNV, CDR2 YYDKDF (reference sequence). The CDR3 extends over 11 amino acids. After removal of 3 bases from V and 16 bases from J, the junction contained 5 bases not matched to a gene. This CDR3 is CATSSGLAAFF. CDR3 nucleotide sequence: TGTGCCACCAGCAGTGGACTAGCCGCTTTCTTC.

The chain is built from TRBV10-1 and TRBJ2-3, with D hard to call. V lost 3 bases, J lost 3 bases, and 16 bases lay in between. Germline V gene lookup returns CDR1 WNHNN and CDR2 SYGVQD (reference sequence). This CDR3 region has 16 residues. CDR3 in DNA: TGCGCCAGCAGTGATGCCGGGCTTACCGGGACAGATACGCAGTATTTT. The encoded protein is CASSDAGLTGTDTQYF.

CDR3 coding DNA: TGTGCCAGCAGCGGAATGGTCAGGGGGCTAGGCACGCAGTATTTT. Translation: CASSGMVRGLGTQYF. The chain is built from TRBV21-1 and TRBJ2-3; the table's D call of TRBD1 was not tested on the DNA. TRBV21-1 is marked as a pseudogene. This CDR3 is built from 15 residues.

The genes are TRBV13 and TRBJ2-7, with TRBD1 matching 9 bases. Germline trimming cut 5 bases from V and 2 bases from J; bases unmatched to any gene: 7. This CDR3 spans 15 amino acids. Germline-derived CDR1 and CDR2 are PRHDT and FYEKMQ (reference sequence). The CDR3 loop reads CASSPGTGRTYEQYF. The DNA for the CDR3 is TGTGCCAGCAGCCCTGGGACAGGGCGCACCTACGAGCAGTACTTC.

The rearrangement links TRBV5-1 to TRBJ2-5; unclear D gene. The germline V gene has CDR1 SGHRS and CDR2 YFSETQ. The V gene lost 4 bases and the J gene lost 5 bases, with 12 bases spanning the gap. CDR3 length equals 13 residues. In DNA form, the CDR3 reads TGCGCCAGCAGCGGGGAAAATGATGAGACCCAGTACTTC. Amino acids: CASSGENDETQYF. Supplemented by reference TRBV5-1 and TRBJ2-5, the full variable domain reads KAGVTQTPRYLIKTRGQQVTLSCSPISGHRSVSWYQQTPGQGLQFLFEYFSETQRNKGNFPGRFSGRQFSNSRSEMNVSTLELGDSALYLCASSGENDETQYFGPGTRLLVL.

The rearrangement uses TRBV9 and TRBJ1-1; maybe TRBD1 (5 bases). The ends were cut back, 0 bases at V and 4 bases at J, with 10 bases in the middle. This CDR3 has 14 amino acids. Germline values: CDR1 SGDLS, CDR2 YYNGEE. The CDR3 DNA reads as TGTGCCAGCAGCGTAGTCCCCAGGGTCACTGAAGCTTTCTTT. Residues: CASSVVPRVTEAFF. Filled out from reference TRBV9 and TRBJ1-1, the complete variable domain reads DSGVTQTPKHLITATGQRVTLRCSPRSGDLSVYWYQQSLDQGLQFLIQYYNGEERAKGNILERFSAQQFPDLHSELNLSSLELGDSALYFCASSVVPRVTEAFFGQGTRLTVV.

The chain couples TRBV5-4 to TRBJ2-5; 8 positions agree with TRBD1. The length of the CDR3 is 15 residues. The J segment lost 1 base and the V segment lost 3 bases, leaving 5 bases of the junction unmatched. Germline-derived CDR1 and CDR2 are SGHNT and YYREEE (reference sequence). The chain's CDR3 is CASSWEDRVQETQYF. For the CDR3, the DNA is TGTGCCAGCAGCTGGGAGGACAGGGTCCAAGAGACCCAGTACTTC. Based on the CDR3 plus reference TRBV5-4 and TRBJ2-5, the full variable domain is ETGVTQSPTHLIKTRGQQVTLRCSSQSGHNTVSWYQQALGQGPQFIFQYYREEENGRGNFPPRFSGLQFPNYSSELNVNALELDDSALYLCASSWEDRVQETQYFGPGTRLLVL.

V usage is TRBV7-3 and J usage is TRBJ2-2; 11 bases fit TRBD1. This CDR3 has 17 amino acids. Per germline, CDR1 SGHTA and CDR2 FQGTGA. After removal of 2 bases from V and 7 bases from J, the junction contained 9 bases not matched to a gene. This CDR3 is CASSLFRPGQGVGELFF. The CDR3 DNA reads TGTGCCAGCAGCTTATTTCGCCCGGGACAGGGGGTCGGGGAGCTGTTTTTT. The full variable domain, its missing parts supplied by reference TRBV7-3 and TRBJ2-2, is GAGVSQTPSNKVTEKGKYVELRCDPISGHTALYWYRQSLGQGPEFLIYFQGTGAADDSGLPNDRFFAVRPEGSVSTLKIQRTERGDSAVYLCASSLFRPGQGVGELFFGEGSRLTVL.

The rearrangement uses TRBV18 and TRBJ2-7, with 11 bases fitting TRBD2. V was pared by 0 bases and J by 12 bases, with 7 bases of the junction left unmatched. The CDR3 is made up of 14 amino acids. Germline CDR1 KGHSH, CDR2 LQKENI. CDR3 DNA: TGTGCCAGCTCACCACCGGCTAGCGGGGGGACGCGGTACTTC. This codes for CASSPPASGGTRYF. Full variable domain (remainder filled in from reference TRBV18 and TRBJ2-7): NAGVMQNPRHLVRRRGQEARLRCSPMKGHSHVYWYRQLPEEGLKFMVYLQKENIIDESGMPKERFSAEFPKEGPSILRIQQVVRGDSAAYFCASSPPASGGTRYFGPGTRLTVT.

The chain has TRBV6-5 and TRBJ2-5; D may match TRBD1 or TRBD2 (5 bases each). CDR3 length equals 14 residues. Germline loops: CDR1 MNHEY, CDR2 SVGAGI. The V gene lost 11 bases and the J gene lost 7 bases, with 23 bases spanning the gap. The CDR3 nucleotides are TGTGCCGCCCAGGGAGCGCCCCCATCTTCGACCCAGTACTTC. The encoded protein is CAAQGAPPSSTQYF.

The chain couples TRBV5-4 to TRBJ1-4; 7 positions match TRBD1. This CDR3 has 16 amino acids. CDR1 SGHNT and CDR2 YYREEE come from the germline V gene (reference sequence). Losses at the gene ends were 0 bases for V and 7 bases for J; bases not matched to a gene: 9. In DNA form, the CDR3 reads TGTGCCAGCAGCTTGGGACAGGGTCATAGTCCTGAAAAACTGTTTTTT. Amino acids: CASSLGQGHSPEKLFF.

The gene calls are TRBV5-4 and TRBJ2-5, with D possibly being TRBD1 (5 bases). Trimming shortened V by 0 bases and J by 5 bases, and 17 bases separated the two germline ends. The germline V gene encodes CDR1 SGHNT and CDR2 YYREEE (reference sequence). CDR3 size: 16 residues. CDR3 amino acids: CASSLGWVGARETQYF. The CDR3 DNA follows: TGTGCCAGCAGCTTGGGATGGGTAGGGGCCAGGGAGACCCAGTACTTC.

This clone occurred once. The chain uses TRBV7-9 and TRBJ2-1, with D uncertain. This CDR3 region has 15 residues. From germline, CDR1 is SEHNR and CDR2 FQNEAQ (reference sequence). Trimming removed 5 bases at V and 0 bases at J, with 11 bases between. This CDR3 is CASSPEQSSYNEQFF. Written as DNA, the CDR3 is TGTGCCAGCAGCCCGGAGCAGAGCTCCTACAATGAGCAGTTCTTC.

The V gene is TRBV9, the J gene TRBJ1-1; TRBD1 might be the D (5 bases). Trimming took off 1 base at V and 4 bases at J, with 8 bases between the two ends. Germline V CDR1 and CDR2: SGDLS, YYNGEE. The CDR3 has 13 amino acids. CDR3 loop: CASSVQGPTEAFF. The CDR3, as DNA: TGTGCCAGCAGCGTACAGGGACCCACTGAAGCTTTCTTT.

The chain links TRBV4-2 to TRBJ2-5; D perhaps matches TRBD2 (5 bases). Germline CDR1 and CDR2: LGHNA and YNFKEQ. V lost 2 bases to trimming and J lost 5 bases, with 18 bases between them. The CDR3 contains 16 residues. The DNA of the CDR3 is TGTGCCAGCAGCCAAATCGGGCTAGCACCCTTGGAGACCCAGTACTTC. Residues: CASSQIGLAPLETQYF.

This clone came up once. The chain is built from TRBV5-1 and TRBJ1-5, with 8 bases that match TRBD1. Trimming at V came to 2 bases and at J to 5 bases, leaving 6 bases not matched to a gene. The CDR3 covers 15 residues. Germline CDR1 and CDR2: SGHRS and YFSETQ. CDR3 sequence: CASSLQGDEHQPQHF. CDR3 nucleotides: TGCGCCAGCAGCTTACAGGGGGATGAGCATCAGCCCCAGCATTTT.

V is TRBV28 and J is TRBJ2-5, with D possibly being TRBD1 (6 bases). Trimming shortened V by 5 bases and J by 2 bases, and 24 bases separated the two germline ends. This CDR3 is 18 amino acids long. CDR1 and CDR2 (germline): MDHEN, SYDVKM. CDR3 sequence (DNA): TGTGCCAGCAGTGGGGGATTGTTCGTGGGGGCCCTACAAGAGACCCAGTACTTC. Protein: CASSGGLFVGALQETQYF.

This chain links TRBV27 with TRBJ2-2; no firm D call. The CDR3 contains 11 residues. The V end was cut by 11 bases, the J end by 4 bases, with 8 bases between. From germline, CDR1 is MNHEY and CDR2 SMNVEV (reference sequence). The CDR3 bases are TGTGCCGCCGAGAGCACCGGGGAGCTGTTTTTT. This translates into CAAESTGELFF.

The chain links TRBV11-3 to TRBJ2-5; D perhaps matches TRBD1 (5 bases). The CDR3 totals 15 residues. Germline values: CDR1 SGHNT, CDR2 YENEEA. Trimming stripped 5 bases from V and 2 bases from J, with 15 bases between. The CDR3 protein is CASSPNPGQQETQYF. DNA for the CDR3: TGTGCCAGCAGCCCTAACCCCGGACAACAAGAGACCCAGTACTTC.

The CDR3 sequence is CASAYVRTGGVVGYTF. The CDR3 region has the DNA TGTGCCAGCGCCTATGTAAGGACAGGGGGCGTAGTTGGCTACACCTTC. This chain uses TRBV2 with TRBJ1-2; the match to TRBD1 covers 11 bases. CDR3 size: 16 residues. The V segment lost 8 bases and the J segment 7 bases; nucleotides outside the gene matches: 15. Germline CDR1 reads SNHLY; CDR2 reads FYNNEI.